The rows below give T cell receptor beta chains drawn from one sample of a study of blood T cell repertoires in COVID-19. Clones were read by immunoSEQ multiplex PCR, and TCRdb kept only the in-frame ones, dropping some. Here the sample spans about 140,000 clones, more than 85% being singletons. The specimen sequenced was peripheral blood. The source is a man between 60 and 75 years old with active or convalescent COVID-19. The CDR3 runs from the conserved cysteine through the conserved F or W. The order of the fields is D gene, J gene, V gene, clone size, CDR3 protein, CDR3 DNA. A D gene is named only where the DNA matches it firmly. Expanded clones get a size class; other rows say once, few or many, or leave the size out.

TRBD1 TRBJ2-3 TRBV20-1 - CSAHGQGLKYF TGCAGTGCTCACGGACAGGGGCTAAAGTATTTT
- TRBJ1-2 TRBV6-2/TRBV6-3 - CASSQDSNYGYTF TGTGCCAGCAGCCAGGACAGCAACTATGGCTACACCTTC
- TRBJ2-3 TRBV19 - CASSIRGISTDTQYF TGTGCCAGTAGTATACGGGGGATTAGCACAGATACGCAGTATTTT
- TRBJ2-7 TRBV7-9 - CASSLDRNLGEQYF TGTGCCAGCAGTCTTGACAGGAACCTAGGCGAGCAGTACTTC
- TRBJ1-1 TRBV6-5 - CASSTRDTTEAFF TGTGCCAGCAGTACCCGGGACACTACTGAAGCTTTCTTT
TRBD1 TRBJ2-1 TRBV13 - CASSRTGVNEQFF TGTGCCAGCAGCCGGACAGGGGTCAATGAGCAGTTCTTC
- TRBJ2-1 TRBV12-3/TRBV12-4 - CASSLTSEQFF TGTGCCAGCAGTTTAACATCCGAGCAGTTCTTC
- TRBJ1-5 TRBV4-1 - CASSQVSGQPQHF TGCGCCAGCAGCCAAGTATCAGGTCAGCCCCAGCATTTT
- TRBJ1-1 TRBV5-5 - CASSFSVNTEAFF TGTGCCAGCAGCTTTTCGGTGAACACTGAAGCTTTCTTT
TRBD2 TRBJ2-1 TRBV29-1 - CTGGGYNEQFF TGCACCGGCGGGGGCTACAATGAGCAGTTCTTC
- TRBJ1-2 TRBV30 - CAWSPGGRGGYTF TGTGCCTGGAGCCCCGGGGGGAGGGGTGGCTACACCTTC
TRBD2 TRBJ2-5 TRBV9 - CASSVVPGGWETQYF TGTGCCAGCAGCGTAGTTCCGGGAGGGTGGGAGACCCAGTACTTC
TRBD1 TRBJ1-4 TRBV19 - CASCVRGNEKLFF TGTGCCAGTTGTGTCAGGGGGAATGAAAAACTGTTTTTT
TRBD1 TRBJ1-5 TRBV6-5 - CASRQRTGGDQPQHF TGTGCCAGCAGGCAGCGGACAGGGGGCGATCAGCCCCAGCATTTT
TRBD1 TRBJ1-1 TRBV4-3 - CASSQRQGHEAFF TGCGCCAGCAGCCAGCGACAGGGACACGAAGCTTTCTTT
- TRBJ2-3 TRBV6-5 - CASSYSAEVDTQYF TGTGCCAGCAGTTACTCGGCCGAAGTAGATACGCAGTATTTT
- TRBJ1-1 TRBV7-9 - CASSLVFPGEAFF TGTGCCAGCAGCTTAGTTTTCCCAGGTGAAGCTTTCTTT
- TRBJ2-2 TRBV4-2 - CASSQVPRDTGELFF TGTGCCAGCAGCCAAGTCCCCCGCGACACCGGGGAGCTGTTTTTT
- TRBJ1-3 TRBV28 - CASKTGPRGNTIYF TGTGCCAGTAAAACAGGCCCGCGGGGAAACACCATATATTTT
TRBD2 TRBJ2-3 TRBV13 - CASSLDQGASGRAATQYF TGTGCCAGCAGCTTAGATCAGGGCGCTAGCGGGAGGGCCGCTACGCAGTATTTT
- TRBJ1-2 TRBV27 - CASSLSTGNYGYTF TGTGCCAGCAGTTTATCGACAGGCAACTATGGCTACACCTTC
TRBD1 TRBJ2-3 TRBV7-6 once CASSLRGTGTDTQYF TGTGCCAGCAGCCTAAGGGGGACAGGTACAGATACGCAGTATTTT
TRBD2 TRBJ2-3 TRBV4-2 - CASSHGSGESTDTQYF TGTGCCAGCAGCCACGGCAGCGGGGAGAGCACAGATACGCAGTATTTT
TRBD1 TRBJ1-5 TRBV5-6 - CASSSDRDQPQHF TGTGCCAGCAGCAGCGACAGGGATCAGCCCCAGCATTTT
TRBD2 TRBJ2-2 TRBV5-4 - CASSPRGVGANTGELFF TGTGCCAGCAGCCCCCGGGGGGTGGGGGCGAACACCGGGGAGCTGTTTTTT
- TRBJ2-1 TRBV7-3 - CASSSPAETYNEQFF TGTGCCAGCAGCTCCCCGGCGGAGACCTACAATGAGCAGTTCTTC
- TRBJ1-2 TRBV6-6 - CASSYAHRVNYGYTF TGTGCCAGCAGTTACGCGCACAGGGTGAACTATGGCTACACCTTC
TRBD2 TRBJ2-2 TRBV13 - CASSFRLAGGELFF TGTGCCAGCAGCTTTCGCCTAGCGGGAGGGGAGCTGTTTTTT
TRBD2 TRBJ2-3 TRBV9 - CASSRGGQGDTQYF TGTGCCAGCAGCCGGGGGGGGCAAGGAGATACGCAGTATTTT
- TRBJ2-1 TRBV7-3 - CASSSGQLQFF TGTGCCAGCAGCTCAGGACAGCTACAGTTCTTC
TRBD2 TRBJ2-1 TRBV5-1 - CASSLVYDPGLANYSNEQFF TGCGCCAGCAGCTTGGTATACGATCCGGGACTAGCGAACTATTCCAATGAGCAGTTCTTC
TRBD1 TRBJ2-7 TRBV5-1 - CASSLTGTSSYEQYF TGCGCCAGCAGCCTGACAGGGACAAGCTCCTACGAGCAGTACTTC
- TRBJ2-1 TRBV7-9 - CASSLDGTSKWEQFF TGTGCCAGCAGCCTAGATGGGACATCAAAGTGGGAGCAGTTCTTC
TRBD2 TRBJ2-7 TRBV7-2 - CASSWTRSSYEQYF TGTGCCAGCAGCTGGACTAGAAGCTCCTACGAGCAGTACTTC
- TRBJ1-2 TRBV9 few CASSVAPGVNYGYTF TGTGCCAGCAGCGTAGCCCCCGGGGTCAACTATGGCTACACCTTC
- TRBJ1-5 TRBV27 - CASSFSPVEPQHF TGTGCCAGCAGTTTTTCCCCAGTGGAGCCCCAGCATTTT
TRBD2 TRBJ2-1 TRBV20-1 - CSASLLAGLQEQFF TGCAGTGCTAGTTTGCTAGCGGGATTACAAGAGCAGTTCTTC
TRBD2 TRBJ2-7 TRBV5-4 - CASSRGLAGSSYEQYF TGTGCCAGCAGCCGGGGACTAGCGGGGAGCTCCTACGAGCAGTACTTC
TRBD2 TRBJ2-3 TRBV29-1 medium-sized CSVDAASGSTDTQYF TGCAGCGTTGACGCCGCTAGCGGGAGCACAGATACGCAGTATTTT
- TRBJ2-4 TRBV30 - CAWATAAGRNIQYF TGTGCCTGGGCTACCGCGGCAGGGAGGAACATTCAGTACTTC
- TRBJ2-7 TRBV6-6 - CASSYSQGINEQYF TGTGCCAGCAGTTACAGCCAGGGGATCAACGAGCAGTACTTC
- TRBJ2-5 TRBV6-6 - CASSSGMEGKETQYF TGTGCCAGCAGCTCGGGGATGGAGGGAAAAGAGACCCAGTACTTC
TRBD1 TRBJ2-3 TRBV2 - CASRAGTVTDTQYF TGTGCCAGCAGGGCCGGGACAGTCACAGATACGCAGTATTTT
TRBD1 TRBJ1-2 TRBV18 - CASSPPGQGAYGYTF TGTGCCAGCTCACCACCGGGACAGGGAGCATATGGCTACACCTTC
- TRBJ2-3 TRBV28 - CASSLRSSDNTDTQYF TGTGCCAGCAGTTTACGCTCCTCCGACAACACAGATACGCAGTATTTT
- TRBJ2-3 TRBV24-1 - CATRTGTDTQYF TGTGCCACCCGGACTGGCACAGATACGCAGTATTTT
TRBD2 TRBJ2-7 TRBV7-9 - CASSFRTSAYEQYF TGTGCCAGCAGCTTTCGGACTAGCGCCTACGAGCAGTACTTC
- TRBJ2-5 TRBV2 - CASSVEGQPQETQYF TGTGCCAGCAGTGTGGAGGGCCAGCCCCAAGAGACCCAGTACTTC
- TRBJ2-7 TRBV18 - CASSPRREVDYEQYF TGTGCCAGCTCACCGAGGCGGGAAGTCGATTACGAGCAGTACTTC
- TRBJ2-7 TRBV5-5 - CASSSETGSTYEQYF TGTGCCAGCAGCTCCGAGACAGGATCTACCTACGAGCAGTACTTC